These 7 T cell receptor beta chains were sequenced from one sample in a study of CD8+ T cells in alopecia areata. Extracted from the samples, RNA was reverse transcribed into cDNA to serve as the sequencing template. The method was immunoSEQ multiplex PCR; TCRdb's version includes in-frame clones alone and lacks a portion of them. The top ten clones hold around 25% of a sample with 45,000 to 70,000 clones, around 96% of them seen once. The sample in question was CD8+ T cells sorted from blood, obtained at week 0. These receptors were obtained from a human donor with alopecia areata.

J is TRBJ2-4 and V is TRBV4-1, with D possibly being TRBD2 (5 bases). The germline V gene has CDR1 MGHRA and CDR2 YSYEKL. Trimming cost V 0 bases and J 9 bases, with 12 bases left between them. CDR3 length: 14 residues. CDR3 in DNA: TGCGCCAGCAGCCAAGAGAAGGGCGCGGGCATTCAGTACTTC. This codes for CASSQEKGAGIQYF.

This chain uses TRBV19 with TRBJ2-3; 8 nucleotides match TRBD2. The J segment lost 5 bases and the V segment lost 2 bases, leaving 9 bases of the junction unmatched. CDR3 length equals 16 residues. The germline gives CDR1 LNHDA, CDR2 SQIVND (reference sequence). The CDR3 DNA sequence: TGTGCCAGTAGTATAAGGGCCGGACTAGCTGAAGATACGCAGTATTTT. Its protein product is CASSIRAGLAEDTQYF.

DNA of the CDR3: TGTGCCAGCAGCCAAGATCTAAGGGGGGCATCCTACGAGCAGTACTTC. It yields the protein CASSQDLRGASYEQYF. The rearrangement links TRBV4-2 to TRBJ2-7; D might be TRBD1 or TRBD2, each matching 6 bases. This CDR3 comprises 16 residues. Germline assignment: CDR1 LGHNA and CDR2 YNFKEQ. Trimming shortened V by 0 bases and J by 1 base, and 13 bases separated the two germline ends.

This rearrangement joins TRBV29-1 to TRBJ2-7, with 11 positions matching TRBD1. The junction had 8 bases not matched to a gene; V was cut back by 7 bases and J by 6 bases. Germline V CDR1 and CDR2: SQVTM, ANQGSEA. This CDR3 has 13 residues. The CDR3 loop reads CSAQFGQGAEQYF. CDR3 sequence (DNA): TGCAGCGCCCAATTCGGACAGGGGGCCGAGCAGTACTTC.

The chain joins TRBV9 to TRBJ1-1; D not resolved. CDR3 length equals 13 residues. CDR1 is SGDLS, CDR2 YYNGEE, per germline. V was cut by 4 bases and J by 5 bases, with 12 bases left in between. CDR3 DNA: TGTGCCAGCAGCCTAGGCGGCCATACTGAAGCTTTCTTT. Translated: CASSLGGHTEAFF.

The chain employs TRBV7-9 and TRBJ2-1; no firm D call. Germline CDR1 SEHNR, CDR2 FQNEAQ (reference sequence). The CDR3 runs 13 residues. V was clipped by 1 base and J by 8 bases, with 9 bases between them. The CDR3 region is CASSLGLQDEQFF. The CDR3 DNA follows: TGTGCCAGCAGCTTAGGGCTCCAGGATGAGCAGTTCTTC.

The genes are TRBV29-1 and TRBJ2-1; TRBD2 matches at 12 bases. Losses at the gene ends were 5 bases for V and 8 bases for J; bases not matched to a gene: 7. Germline V lookup: CDR1 SQVTM, CDR2 ANQGSEA. This CDR3 has 14 amino acids. CDR3 in DNA: TGCAGCGTTTTAACTAGCGGGGGGCTCGATGAGCAGTTCTTC. Translated: CSVLTSGGLDEQFF.